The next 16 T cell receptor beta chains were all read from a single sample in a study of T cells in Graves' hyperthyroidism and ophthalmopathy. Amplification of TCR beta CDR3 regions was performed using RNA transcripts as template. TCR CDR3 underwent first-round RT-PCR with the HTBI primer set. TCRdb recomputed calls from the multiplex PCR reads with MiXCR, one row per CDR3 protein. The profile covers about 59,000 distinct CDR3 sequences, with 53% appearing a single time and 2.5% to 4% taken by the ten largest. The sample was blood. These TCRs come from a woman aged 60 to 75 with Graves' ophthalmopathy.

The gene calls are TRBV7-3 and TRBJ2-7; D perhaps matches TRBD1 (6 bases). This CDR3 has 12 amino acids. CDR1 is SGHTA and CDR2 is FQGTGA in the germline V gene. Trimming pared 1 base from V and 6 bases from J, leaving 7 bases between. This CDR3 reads CASSLRGREQYF. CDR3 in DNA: TGTGCCAGCAGCTTAAGGGGGCGCGAGCAGTACTTC.

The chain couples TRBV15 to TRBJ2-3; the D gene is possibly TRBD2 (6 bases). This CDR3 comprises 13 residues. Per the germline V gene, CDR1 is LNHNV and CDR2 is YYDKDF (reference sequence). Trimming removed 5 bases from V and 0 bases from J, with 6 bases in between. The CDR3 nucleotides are TGTGCCACCAGCGGGGGGAGCACAGATACGCAGTATTTT. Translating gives CATSGGSTDTQYF.

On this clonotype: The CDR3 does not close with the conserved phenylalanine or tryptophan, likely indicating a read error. Written as DNA, the CDR3 is TGCGCCAGCAGCCAAGATCCCATAGGACTGAGTGAAGCTTTCCTT. This gives the protein CASSQDPIGLSEAFL. This rearrangement joins TRBV4-1 to TRBJ1-1, with unresolved D. This CDR3 is built from 15 residues. V lost 0 bases and J lost 7, with 15 bases in between. Per the germline V gene, CDR1 is MGHRA and CDR2 is YSYEKL.

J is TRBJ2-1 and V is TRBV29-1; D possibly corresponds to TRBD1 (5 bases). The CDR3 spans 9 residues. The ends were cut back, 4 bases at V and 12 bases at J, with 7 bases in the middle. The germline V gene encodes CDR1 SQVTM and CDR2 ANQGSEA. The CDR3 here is CSVVTGQFF. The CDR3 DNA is TGCAGCGTTGTAACAGGGCAGTTCTTC.

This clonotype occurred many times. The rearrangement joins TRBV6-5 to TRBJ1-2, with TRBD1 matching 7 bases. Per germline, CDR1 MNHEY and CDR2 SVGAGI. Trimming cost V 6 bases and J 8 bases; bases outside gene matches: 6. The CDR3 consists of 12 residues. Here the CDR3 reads CASSLTGVGYTF. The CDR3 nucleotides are TGTGCCAGCAGCCTAACAGGGGTAGGCTACACCTTC.

The CDR3 loop is CSVERDRLTDTQYF. The DNA of the CDR3 is TGCAGCGTTGAACGTGACAGGCTCACAGATACGCAGTATTTT. The chain carries TRBV29-1 and TRBJ2-3, with D possibly matching TRBD1 (6 bases). The V end lost 2 bases, the J end lost 2 bases, and 11 bases lay between the germline ends. This CDR3 spans 14 amino acids. The V gene's germline CDR1 is SQVTM and CDR2 ANQGSEA.

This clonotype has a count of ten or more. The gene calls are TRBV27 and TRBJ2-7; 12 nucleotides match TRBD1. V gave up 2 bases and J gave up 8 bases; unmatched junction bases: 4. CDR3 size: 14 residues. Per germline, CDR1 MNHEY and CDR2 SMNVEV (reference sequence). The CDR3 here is CASSLGTGGYKQYF. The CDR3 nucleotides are TGTGCCAGCAGTTTAGGGACAGGGGGCTATAAGCAGTACTTC.

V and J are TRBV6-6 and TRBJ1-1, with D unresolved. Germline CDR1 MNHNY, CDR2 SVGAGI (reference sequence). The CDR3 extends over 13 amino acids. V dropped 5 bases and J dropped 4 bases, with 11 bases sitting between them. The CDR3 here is CASSPAGSTEAFF. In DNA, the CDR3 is TGTGCCAGCAGTCCGGCGGGGAGCACTGAAGCTTTCTTT.

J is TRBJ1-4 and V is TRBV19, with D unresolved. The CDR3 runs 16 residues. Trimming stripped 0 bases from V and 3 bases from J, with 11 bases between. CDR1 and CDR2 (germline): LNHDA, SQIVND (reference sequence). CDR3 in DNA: TGTGCCAGTAGTATAGACACAGTGGGAGCTAATGAAAAACTGTTTTTT. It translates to CASSIDTVGANEKLFF.

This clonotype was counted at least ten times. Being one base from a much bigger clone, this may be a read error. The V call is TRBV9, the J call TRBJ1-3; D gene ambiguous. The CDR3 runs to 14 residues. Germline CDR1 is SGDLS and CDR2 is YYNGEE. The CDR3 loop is CANSVGRTGSTIYF. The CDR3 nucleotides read TGTGCCAACAGCGTAGGGCGGACTGGGAGCACCATATATTTT.

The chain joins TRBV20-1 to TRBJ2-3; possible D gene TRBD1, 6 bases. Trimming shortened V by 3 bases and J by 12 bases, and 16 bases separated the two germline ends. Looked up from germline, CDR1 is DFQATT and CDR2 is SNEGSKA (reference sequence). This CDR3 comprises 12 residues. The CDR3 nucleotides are TGCAGTGCTAGCAGGGGCCCCGAGACCCAGTATTTT. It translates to CSASRGPETQYF.

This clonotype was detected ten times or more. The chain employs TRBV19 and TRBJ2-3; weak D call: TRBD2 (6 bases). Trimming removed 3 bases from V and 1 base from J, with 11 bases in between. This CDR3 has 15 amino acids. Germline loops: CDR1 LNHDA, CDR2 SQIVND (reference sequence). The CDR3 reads CASSMVGGGTDTQYF. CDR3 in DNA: TGTGCCAGTAGTATGGTAGGCGGGGGCACAGATACGCAGTATTTT.

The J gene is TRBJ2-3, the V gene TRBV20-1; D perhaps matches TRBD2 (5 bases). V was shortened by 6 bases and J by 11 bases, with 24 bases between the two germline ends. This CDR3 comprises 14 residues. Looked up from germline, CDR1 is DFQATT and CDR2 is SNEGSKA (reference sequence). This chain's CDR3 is CSALNPGGNNEQYF. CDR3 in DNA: TGCAGTGCCCTAAACCCAGGAGGAAACAATGAGCAGTATTTT.

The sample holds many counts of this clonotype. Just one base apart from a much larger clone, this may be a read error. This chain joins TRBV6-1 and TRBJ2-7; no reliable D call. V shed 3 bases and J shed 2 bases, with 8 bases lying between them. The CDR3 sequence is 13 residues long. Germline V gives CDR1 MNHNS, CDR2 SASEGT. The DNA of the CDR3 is TGTGCCAGCAGTGACGTCCACGCCTACGAGCAGTACTTC. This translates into CASSDVHAYEQYF.

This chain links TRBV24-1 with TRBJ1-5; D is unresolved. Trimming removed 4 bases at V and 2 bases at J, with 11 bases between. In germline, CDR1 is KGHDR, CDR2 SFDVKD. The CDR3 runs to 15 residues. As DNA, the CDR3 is TGTGCCACCAGTGACCCCGGGAGGGGCAATCAGCCCCAGCATTTT. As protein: CATSDPGRGNQPQHF.

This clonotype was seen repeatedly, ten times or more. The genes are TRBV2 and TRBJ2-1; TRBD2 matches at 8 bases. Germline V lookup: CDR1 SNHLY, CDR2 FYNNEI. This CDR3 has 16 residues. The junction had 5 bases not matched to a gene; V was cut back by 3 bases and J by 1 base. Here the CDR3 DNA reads TGTGCCAGCAGTGACCGGCGGGAGGCATCCTACAATGAGCAGTTCTTC. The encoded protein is CASSDRREASYNEQFF.